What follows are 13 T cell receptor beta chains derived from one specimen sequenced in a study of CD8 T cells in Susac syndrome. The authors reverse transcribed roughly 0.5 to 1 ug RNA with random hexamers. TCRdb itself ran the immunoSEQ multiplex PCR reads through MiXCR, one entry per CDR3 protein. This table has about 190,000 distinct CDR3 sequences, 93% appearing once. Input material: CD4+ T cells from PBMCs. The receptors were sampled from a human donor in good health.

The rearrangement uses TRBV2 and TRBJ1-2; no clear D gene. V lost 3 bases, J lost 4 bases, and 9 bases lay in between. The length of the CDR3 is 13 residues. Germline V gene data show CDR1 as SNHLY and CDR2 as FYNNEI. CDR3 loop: CASSDLQLYGYTF. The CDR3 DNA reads TGTGCCAGCAGTGATTTGCAGCTCTATGGCTACACCTTC.

The DNA of the CDR3 is TGTGCCAGCAGCCCGGGGGGGACCACCACAGATACGCAGTATTTT. Protein product: CASSPGGTTTDTQYF. The rearrangement links TRBV7-9 to TRBJ2-3, with 8 nucleotides matching TRBD2. Losses at the gene ends were 5 bases for V and 2 bases for J; bases not matched to a gene: 6. There are 15 residues in the CDR3. Germline V gene lookup returns CDR1 SEHNR and CDR2 FQNEAQ (reference sequence).

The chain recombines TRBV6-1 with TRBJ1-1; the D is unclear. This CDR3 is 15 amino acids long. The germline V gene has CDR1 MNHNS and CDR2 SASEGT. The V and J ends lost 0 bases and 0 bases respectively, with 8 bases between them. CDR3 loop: CASSEAGPVNTEAFF. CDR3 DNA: TGTGCCAGCAGTGAAGCCGGACCGGTGAACACTGAAGCTTTCTTT.

The CDR3 DNA reads TGTGCCAGCAGCCCCAGCCCAGGGACCTACGAGCAGTACGTC. It is translated as CASSPSPGTYEQYV. The chain uses TRBV5-6 and TRBJ2-7, with a possible D match to TRBD1 (5 bases). This CDR3 contains 14 residues. From germline, CDR1 is SGHDT and CDR2 YYEEEE. Trimming stripped 4 bases from V and 2 bases from J, with 13 bases between.

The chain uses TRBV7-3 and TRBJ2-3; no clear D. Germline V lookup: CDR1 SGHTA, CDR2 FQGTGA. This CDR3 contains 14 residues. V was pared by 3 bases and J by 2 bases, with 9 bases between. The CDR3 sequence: CASSLSGNTDTQYF. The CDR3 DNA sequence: TGTGCCAGCAGCTTGAGTGGGAACACAGATACGCAGTATTTT.

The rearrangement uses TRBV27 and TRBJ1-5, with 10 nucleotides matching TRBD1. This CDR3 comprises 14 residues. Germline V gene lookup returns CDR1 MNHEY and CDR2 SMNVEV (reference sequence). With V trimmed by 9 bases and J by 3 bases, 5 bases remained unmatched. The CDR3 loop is CASRQGADNQPQHF. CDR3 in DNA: TGTGCCAGTAGACAGGGGGCGGACAATCAGCCCCAGCATTTT.

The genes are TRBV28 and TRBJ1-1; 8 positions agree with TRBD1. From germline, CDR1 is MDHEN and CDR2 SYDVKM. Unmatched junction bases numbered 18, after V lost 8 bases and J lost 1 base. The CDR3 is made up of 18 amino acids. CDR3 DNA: TGTGCCAGCCCCAAGACAGGGGTTAATGCACATGGGAACACTGAAGCTTTCTTT. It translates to CASPKTGVNAHGNTEAFF.

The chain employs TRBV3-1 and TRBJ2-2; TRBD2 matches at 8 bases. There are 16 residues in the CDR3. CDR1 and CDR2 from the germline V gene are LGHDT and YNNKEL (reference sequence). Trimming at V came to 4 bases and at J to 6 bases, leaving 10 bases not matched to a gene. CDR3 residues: CASSPLGTRRAGELFF. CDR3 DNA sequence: TGTGCCAGCAGCCCCTTGGGGACTAGGAGGGCCGGGGAGCTGTTTTTT.

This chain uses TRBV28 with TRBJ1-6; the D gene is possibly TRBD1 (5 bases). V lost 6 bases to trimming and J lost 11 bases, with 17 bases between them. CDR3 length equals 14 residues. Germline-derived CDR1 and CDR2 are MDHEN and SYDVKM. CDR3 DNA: TGTGCCAGCAGCCAAGGGCGGGGCCCCGCACCCCTCCACTTT. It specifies CASSQGRGPAPLHF.

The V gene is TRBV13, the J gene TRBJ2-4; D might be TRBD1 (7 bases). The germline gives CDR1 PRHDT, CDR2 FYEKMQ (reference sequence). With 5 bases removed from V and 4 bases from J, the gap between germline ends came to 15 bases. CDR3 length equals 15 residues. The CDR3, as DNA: TGTGCCAGCAGCCCCCGGGGGACAGTAAAAAACATTCAGTACTTC. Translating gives CASSPRGTVKNIQYF.

The CDR3 region has the DNA TGTGCCAGCAGTTACGTGACTAGCGGGGGAACAGATACGCAGTATTTT. Its translation is CASSYVTSGGTDTQYF. The chain combines TRBV6-5 with TRBJ2-3, with 12 bases fitting TRBD2. Trimming took 2 bases from V and 3 from J; bases not matched to a gene: 3. CDR3 size: 16 residues. Germline CDR1 is MNHEY and CDR2 is SVGAGI.

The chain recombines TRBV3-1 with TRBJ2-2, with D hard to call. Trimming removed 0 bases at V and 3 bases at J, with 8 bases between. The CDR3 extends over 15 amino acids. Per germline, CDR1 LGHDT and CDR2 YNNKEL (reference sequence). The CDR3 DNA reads TGTGCCAGCAGCCAAGACGTCACCTACACCGGGGAGCTGTTTTTT. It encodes CASSQDVTYTGELFF. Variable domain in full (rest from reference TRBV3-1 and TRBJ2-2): DTAVSQTPKYLVTQMGNDKSIKCEQNLGHDTMYWYKQDSKKFLKIMFSYNNKELIINETVPNRFSPKSPDKAHLNLHINSLELGDSAVYFCASSQDVTYTGELFFGEGSRLTVL.

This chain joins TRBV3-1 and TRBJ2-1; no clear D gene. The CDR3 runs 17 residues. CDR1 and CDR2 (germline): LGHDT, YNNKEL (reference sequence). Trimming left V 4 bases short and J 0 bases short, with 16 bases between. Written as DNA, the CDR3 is TGTGCCAGCAGCCTATTCCCGGCCAGTAGCTCCTACAATGAGCAGTTCTTC. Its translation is CASSLFPASSSYNEQFF.